Presented here are 7 T cell receptor beta chains from one specimen sequenced in a study of memory CD8 T cells in hepatitis C reinfection. The time point: pre-reinfection, 55 to 20 weeks before reinfection detection. TCR sequencing was done directly ex vivo on sorted cells, without expansion in vitro. Libraries were prepared by immunoSEQ multiplex PCR; TCRdb keeps only in-frame clonotypes and omits some of them. Altogether 50,000 or so clones are present, about 90% being singletons, with the ten largest covering 0.9% to 1.1%. Sequenced material: naive CD8+ T cells sorted from blood. These receptors all stem from a man younger than 35 with hepatitis C virus infection.

The chain combines TRBV12-5 with TRBJ2-1; 8 bases map to TRBD1. V lost 2 bases and J lost 8; bases outside the gene matches: 8. Per germline, CDR1 LGHNT and CDR2 FRNRAP. This CDR3 has 15 amino acids. CDR3 loop: CASGLSWTGTHEQFF. As DNA, the CDR3 is TGTGCTAGTGGTTTGTCTTGGACAGGGACGCATGAGCAGTTCTTC.

The chain employs TRBV11-2 and TRBJ2-6, with D possibly matching TRBD2 (7 bases). Looked up from germline, CDR1 is SGHAT and CDR2 is FQNNGV. This CDR3 spans 19 amino acids. V was shortened by 1 base and J by 0 bases, with 16 bases between the two germline ends. The CDR3 is CASSLGAGTLSSGANVLTF. In DNA form, the CDR3 reads TGTGCCAGCAGCTTAGGAGCGGGGACACTTAGCTCTGGGGCCAACGTCCTGACTTTC.

A remark on this clone: One end of the junction fails to match germline, which may point to a read error. This chain joins TRBV7-9 and TRBJ1-5, with a tentative D call TRBD1 (6 bases). The CDR3 is 12 residues long. Germline values: CDR1 SEHNR, CDR2 FQNEAQ (reference sequence). CDR3 DNA sequence: TGTGCCAGCAGCTTAGATAGGGGGGGGTCGATTTTT. Amino acids: CASSLDRGGSIF. The complete variable domain, with remaining parts taken from reference TRBV7-9 and TRBJ1-5, reads DTGVSQNPRHKITKRGQNVTFRCDPISEHNRLYWYRQTLGQGPEFLTYFQNEAQLEKSRLLSDRFSAERPKGSFSTLEIQRTEQGDSAMYLCASSLDRGGSIFGDGTRLSIL.

The chain uses TRBV5-1 and TRBJ1-1; no firm D call. CDR1 and CDR2 (germline): SGHRS, YFSETQ. There are 17 residues in the CDR3. Between the trimmed V and J ends, which lost 4 bases and 1 base, there was a span of 20 bases. The CDR3 loop is CASSPWGDPGENTEAFF. For the CDR3, the DNA is TGCGCCAGCAGCCCCTGGGGAGACCCAGGAGAGAACACTGAAGCTTTCTTT.

The genes are TRBV19 and TRBJ1-5; 9 bases align to TRBD1. The V gene's germline CDR1 is LNHDA and CDR2 SQIVND (reference sequence). This CDR3 is built from 14 residues. The V and J ends lost 10 bases and 0 bases, in that order; junction bases with no gene match: 4. The CDR3 protein is CATGTGFSNQPQHF. The CDR3 nucleotides read TGTGCCACCGGGACAGGGTTTAGCAATCAGCCCCAGCATTTT.

The chain employs TRBV21-1 and TRBJ2-7; TRBD1 is the table's D call and was not checked against the DNA. TRBV21-1 is tagged as a pseudogene. This CDR3 region has 15 residues. The CDR3 sequence is CASMGTGAFAYEQYV. The CDR3 coding sequence is TGTGCCAGCATGGGGACAGGGGCGTTTGCCTACGAGCAGTACGTC.

The chain links TRBV4-3 to TRBJ1-2, with D uncertain. The CDR3 is 16 amino acids. Germline assignment: CDR1 LGHNA and CDR2 YSLEER. Trimming took 0 bases from V and 0 from J, leaving 11 bases between them. The CDR3 here is CASSQDSGLTNYGYTF. In nucleotides, the CDR3 is TGCGCCAGCAGCCAAGACTCAGGTCTAACTAACTATGGCTACACCTTC.